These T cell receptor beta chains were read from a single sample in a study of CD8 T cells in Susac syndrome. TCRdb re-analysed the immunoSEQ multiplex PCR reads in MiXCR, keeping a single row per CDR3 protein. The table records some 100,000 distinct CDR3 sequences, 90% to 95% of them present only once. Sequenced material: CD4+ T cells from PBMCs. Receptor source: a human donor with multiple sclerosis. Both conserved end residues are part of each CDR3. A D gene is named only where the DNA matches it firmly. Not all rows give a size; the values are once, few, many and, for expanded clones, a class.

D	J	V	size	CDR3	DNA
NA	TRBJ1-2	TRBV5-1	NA	CASSAEDYGYTF	TGCGCCAGCAGCGCCGAGGACTATGGCTACACCTTC
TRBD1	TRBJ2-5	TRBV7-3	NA	CASSLTGDRQETQYF	TGTGCCAGCAGCTTAACGGGGGACAGGCAAGAGACCCAGTACTTC
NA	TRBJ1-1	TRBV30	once	CAWDPAGGRNTEAFF	TGTGCCTGGGATCCAGCGGGGGGGAGAAACACTGAAGCTTTCTTT
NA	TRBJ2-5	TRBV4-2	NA	CASSKLLGQETQYF	TGTGCCAGCAGCAAACTTCTGGGTCAAGAGACCCAGTACTTC
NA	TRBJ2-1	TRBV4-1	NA	CASSQPGANEQFF	TGCGCCAGCAGCCAACCTGGGGCAAATGAGCAGTTCTTC
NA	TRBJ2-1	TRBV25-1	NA	CASTGGPNEQFF	TGTGCCAGCACCGGGGGGCCGAATGAGCAGTTCTTC
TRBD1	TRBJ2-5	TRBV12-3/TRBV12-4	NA	CASSSFQGEQETQYF	TGTGCCAGCAGTTCGTTCCAGGGGGAACAAGAGACCCAGTACTTC
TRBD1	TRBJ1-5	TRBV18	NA	CASSPTGGPNSNQPQHF	TGTGCCAGCTCACCCACAGGGGGCCCTAATAGCAATCAGCCCCAGCATTTT
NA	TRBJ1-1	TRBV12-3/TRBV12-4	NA	CASSISTVYAEAFF	TGTGCCAGCAGCATTAGTACAGTATATGCTGAAGCTTTCTTT
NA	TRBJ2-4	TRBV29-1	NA	CSVETGSLAKNIQYF	TGCAGCGTTGAAACAGGGTCTCTAGCCAAAAACATTCAGTACTTC
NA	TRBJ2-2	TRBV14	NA	CASSQVPGRTGELFF	TGTGCCAGCAGCCAAGTTCCCGGTCGCACCGGGGAGCTGTTTTTT
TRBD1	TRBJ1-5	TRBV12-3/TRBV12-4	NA	CASSSGTGSYSNQPQHF	TGTGCCAGCAGTTCCGGGACAGGTTCTTATAGCAATCAGCCCCAGCATTTT
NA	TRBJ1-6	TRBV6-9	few	CATRDSPLHF	TGTGCCACTCGGGATTCACCCCTCCACTTT
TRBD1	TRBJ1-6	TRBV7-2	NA	CASSPWTGRNSPLHF	TGTGCCAGCAGCCCGTGGACAGGGCGTAATTCACCCCTCCACTTT
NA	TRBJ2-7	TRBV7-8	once	CASSLLPPSLYEQYF	TGTGCCAGCAGCTTACTCCCCCCTAGCCTCTACGAGCAGTACTTC
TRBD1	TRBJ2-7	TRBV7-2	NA	CASRTRQGVYEQYF	TGTGCCAGCAGGACACGACAGGGGGTCTACGAGCAGTACTTC
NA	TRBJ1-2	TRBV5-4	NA	CASSRRDAGGYGYTF	TGTGCCAGCAGCCGACGGGACGCTGGAGGCTATGGCTACACCTTC
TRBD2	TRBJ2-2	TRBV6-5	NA	CASSNSGGAGELFF	TGTGCCAGCAGTAATAGCGGGGGGGCCGGGGAGCTGTTTTTT
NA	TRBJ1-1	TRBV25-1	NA	CASSFDYTEAFF	TGTGCCAGCAGTTTTGACTACACTGAAGCTTTCTTT
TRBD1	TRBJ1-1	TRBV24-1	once	CATMKDRMNTEAFF	TGTGCCACCATGAAGGACAGGATGAACACTGAAGCTTTCTTT
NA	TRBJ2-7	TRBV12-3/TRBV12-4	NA	CASSPTQRVSDEQYF	TGTGCCAGCAGCCCGACTCAGAGGGTTTCCGACGAGCAGTACTTC
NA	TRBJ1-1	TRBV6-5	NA	CASSTSQGRGTEAFF	TGTGCCAGCAGCACGTCACAGGGCCGTGGGACTGAAGCTTTCTTT
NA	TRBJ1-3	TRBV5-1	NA	CASSGGSRGNTIYF	TGCGCCAGCAGCGGGGGCTCACGAGGAAACACCATATATTTT
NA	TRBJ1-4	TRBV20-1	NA	CSARGGAVAIEKLFF	TGCAGTGCCAGGGGCGGGGCCGTGGCAATCGAAAAACTGTTTTTT
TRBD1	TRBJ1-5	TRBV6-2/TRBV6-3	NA	CASTLTGHQPQHF	TGTGCCAGCACCCTGACAGGGCATCAGCCCCAGCATTTT
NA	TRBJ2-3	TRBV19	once	CASIDFGSTDTQYF	TGTGCCAGCATCGATTTCGGAAGCACAGATACGCAGTATTTT
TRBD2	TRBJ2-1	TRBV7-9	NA	CASSLGGGATGLNEQFF	TGTGCCAGCAGCTTGGGCGGGGGGGCCACAGGTTTGAATGAGCAGTTCTTC
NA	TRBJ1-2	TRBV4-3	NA	CASSQAGTLGFYGYTF	TGCGCCAGCAGCCAAGCCGGGACCTTAGGGTTCTATGGCTACACCTTC
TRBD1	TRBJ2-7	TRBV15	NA	CATSRGGTVSYEQYF	TGTGCCACCAGCAGAGGTGGGACAGTTAGCTACGAGCAGTACTTC
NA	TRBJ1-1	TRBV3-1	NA	CASSSRDTEAFF	TGTGCCAGCAGTTCGAGGGACACTGAAGCTTTCTTT
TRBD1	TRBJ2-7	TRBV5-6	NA	CASSRTGREQYF	TGTGCCAGCAGCCGGACAGGGAGAGAGCAGTACTTC
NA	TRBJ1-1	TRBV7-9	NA	CASSPPGLEAFF	TGTGCCAGCAGCCCCCCCGGTTTAGAAGCTTTCTTT
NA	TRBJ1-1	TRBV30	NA	CAWSATRNTEAFF	TGTGCCTGGAGTGCCACACGTAACACTGAAGCTTTCTTT
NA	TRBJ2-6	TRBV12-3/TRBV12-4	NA	CASSFTAAGANVLTF	TGTGCCAGCAGTTTCACGGCGGCTGGGGCCAACGTCCTGACTTTC
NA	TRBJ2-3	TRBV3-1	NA	CASSQVRTTQYF	TGTGCCAGCAGCCAAGTGAGGACGACGCAGTATTTT
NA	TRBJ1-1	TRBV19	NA	CASSRGPFEAFF	TGTGCCAGTAGTCGGGGGCCGTTTGAGGCTTTCTTT
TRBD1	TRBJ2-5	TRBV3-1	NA	CASSQAGTEQETQYF	TGTGCCAGCAGCCAGGCCGGGACAGAACAAGAGACCCAGTACTTC
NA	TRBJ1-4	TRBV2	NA	CASSDLTAGGEKLFF	TGTGCCAGCAGTGATTTAACGGCCGGCGGGGAAAAACTGTTTTTT
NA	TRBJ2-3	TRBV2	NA	CASTLLLNTDTQYF	TGTGCCAGCACCCTTCTCCTGAACACAGATACGCAGTATTTT
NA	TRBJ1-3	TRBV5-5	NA	CASSPIPGLSGNTIYF	TGTGCCAGCAGCCCGATTCCCGGGTTGTCTGGAAACACCATATATTTT
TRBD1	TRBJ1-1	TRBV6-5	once	CASTPNRGFTEAFF	TGTGCCAGCACTCCGAACAGGGGATTCACTGAAGCTTTCTTT
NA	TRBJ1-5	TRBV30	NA	CAWNAQPQHF	TGTGCCTGGAACGCTCAGCCCCAGCATTTT
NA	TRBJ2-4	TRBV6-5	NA	CASSYAAGQGNIQYF	TGTGCCAGCAGTTACGCAGCAGGGCAGGGAAACATTCAGTACTTC
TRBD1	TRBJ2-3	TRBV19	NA	CASSIEGQGIGDTQYF	TGTGCCAGTAGTATAGAAGGACAGGGGATTGGAGATACGCAGTATTTT
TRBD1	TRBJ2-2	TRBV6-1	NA	CACRQGVTGELFF	TGTGCCTGCAGACAGGGAGTCACCGGGGAGCTGTTTTTT
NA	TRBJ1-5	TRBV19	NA	CASSMLIDQIQPQHF	TGTGCCAGTAGTATGCTTATCGACCAAATACAGCCCCAGCATTTT
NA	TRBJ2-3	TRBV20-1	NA	CSARHRYLTDTQYF	TGCAGTGCTAGACACAGGTATCTCACAGATACGCAGTATTTT
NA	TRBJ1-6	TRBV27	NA	CASSLDILSSYNSPLHF	TGTGCCAGCAGTTTAGATATCTTGAGCTCCTATAATTCACCCCTCCACTTT
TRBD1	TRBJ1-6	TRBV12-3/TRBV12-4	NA	CASSPGTGWNSPLHF	TGTGCCAGCAGTCCTGGGACAGGGTGGAATTCACCCCTCCACTTT
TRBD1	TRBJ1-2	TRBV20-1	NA	CSAVHGRDRVRGYTF	TGCAGTGCTGTTCACGGGCGGGACAGGGTACGTGGCTACACCTTC
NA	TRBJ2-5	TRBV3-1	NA	CASSQDLAAETQYF	TGTGCCAGCAGCCAAGATCTGGCTGCGGAGACCCAGTACTTC
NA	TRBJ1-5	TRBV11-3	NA	CASSLGARQPQHF	TGTGCCAGCAGCTTAGGTGCCAGGCAGCCCCAGCATTTT
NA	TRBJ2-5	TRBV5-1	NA	CASSFEVQETQYF	TGCGCCAGCAGCTTCGAGGTCCAAGAGACCCAGTACTTC
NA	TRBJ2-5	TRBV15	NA	CATSREGNFEETQYF	TGTGCCACCAGCAGAGAAGGGAATTTTGAAGAGACCCAGTACTTC
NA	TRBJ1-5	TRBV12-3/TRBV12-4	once	CASSFTGGPQHF	TGTGCCAGCAGTTTCACGGGTGGACCCCAGCATTTT
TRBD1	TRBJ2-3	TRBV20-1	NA	CSAPLQGASTDTQYF	TGCAGTGCCCCCTTACAGGGGGCGAGCACAGATACGCAGTATTTT
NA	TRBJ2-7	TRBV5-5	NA	CASSLEGVGQYF	TGTGCCAGCAGCTTGGAAGGGGTCGGGCAGTACTTC
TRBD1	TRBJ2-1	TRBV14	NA	CASSIGTGVTYNEQFF	TGTGCCAGCAGCATAGGGACAGGGGTGACCTACAATGAGCAGTTCTTC
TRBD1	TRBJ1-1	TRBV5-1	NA	CASSTRQGVAAFF	TGCGCCAGCAGCACCCGACAGGGGGTTGCAGCTTTCTTT
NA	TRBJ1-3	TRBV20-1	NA	CSARRSGGYSGNTIYF	TGCAGTGCTAGAAGGTCTGGCGGGTACTCTGGAAACACCATATATTTT